Listed below are T cell receptor beta chains from one sample, sequenced in a study of cytomegalovirus exposure and HLA in healthy donors. Assay: immunoSEQ multiplex PCR; the TCRdb copy retains only in-frame clones and omits some. In the table there are a few hundred thousand clones, 80% to 90% of which are singletons. The source material was PBMCs. These receptors all come from a woman under 30 in good health and CMV-seronegative. CDR3s leave out the opening cysteine and the closing phenylalanine or tryptophan.

v_gene: TRBV5-1; CDR3aa: ASSLLPRTGRDSNQPQH
v_gene: TRBV25-1; CDR3aa: ASSESGGGGSPLH
v_gene: TRBV30; CDR3aa: AWMGTGEGNTIY
v_gene: TRBV27; CDR3aa: ASRETSGETYEQY
v_gene: TRBV6-4; CDR3aa: ASREDEQF
v_gene: TRBV25-1; CDR3aa: ASSSFRGLSYEQY
v_gene: TRBV6-5; CDR3aa: ASSYSIGTGITEAF
v_gene: TRBV6-6; CDR3aa: ASSSQETQY
v_gene: TRBV6-5; CDR3aa: ASTGGQGAYGYT
v_gene: TRBV6-6; CDR3aa: ASSYSRQGLYGYT
v_gene: TRBV4-3; CDR3aa: ASKGGGHANTGELF
v_gene: TRBV6-5; CDR3aa: ASSYSAPGVVYEQY
v_gene: TRBV2; CDR3aa: AGGTSNEQF
v_gene: TRBV27; CDR3aa: ASSWTSGRASREQY
v_gene: TRBV29-1; CDR3aa: SGGGRVGETQY
v_gene: TRBV5-4; CDR3aa: ASSLKLNNEQF
v_gene: TRBV10-3; CDR3aa: AISESRTSGANVLT
v_gene: TRBV18; CDR3aa: ASSPSSYEQY
v_gene: TRBV5-4; CDR3aa: ASSLAPGGNQPQH
v_gene: TRBV7-9; CDR3aa: ASSFPLVSGELF
v_gene: TRBV6-4; CDR3aa: ASSSIAGRYNEQF
v_gene: TRBV7-6; CDR3aa: ASSFTAQGLPYEQY
v_gene: TRBV7-2; CDR3aa: ASRASGTVSYEQY
v_gene: TRBV5-1; CDR3aa: ASSLLIGDVSNTEAF
v_gene: TRBV11-2; CDR3aa: ASIQLAGLTDTQY
v_gene: TRBV7-8; CDR3aa: ASTWKPLQGSNQPQH